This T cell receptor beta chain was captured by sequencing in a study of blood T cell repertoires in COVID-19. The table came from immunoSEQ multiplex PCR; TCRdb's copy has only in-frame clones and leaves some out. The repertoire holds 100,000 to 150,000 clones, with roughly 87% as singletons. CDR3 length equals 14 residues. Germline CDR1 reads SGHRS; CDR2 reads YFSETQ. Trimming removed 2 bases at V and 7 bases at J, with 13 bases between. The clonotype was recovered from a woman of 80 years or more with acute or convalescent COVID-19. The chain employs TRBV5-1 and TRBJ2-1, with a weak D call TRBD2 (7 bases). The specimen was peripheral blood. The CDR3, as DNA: TGCGCCAGCAGCTTCGGGGGGCTGGGGAATGAGCAGTTCTTC. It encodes CASSFGGLGNEQFF. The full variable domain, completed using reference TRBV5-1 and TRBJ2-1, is KAGVTQTPRYLIKTRGQQVTLSCSPISGHRSVSWYQQTPGQGLQFLFEYFSETQRNKGNFPGRFSGRQFSNSRSEMNVSTLELGDSALYLCASSFGGLGNEQFFGPGTRLTVL.